This T cell receptor (beta chain) is drawn from a study of cytomegalovirus exposure and HLA in healthy donors (dated by TCRdb to about 2017). Background for the entire study: According to an earlier analysis of several hundred of the donors, 150 million to 200 million T cells yielded roughly 100 million unique TCR beta sequences and about 280 Gb of sequence data. Roughly 5 DR-DQ haplotypes were handled as single units for association and clustering, since linkage in the cohort was strong. An earlier analysis of 587 of the donors used high-throughput TCR beta sequencing to judge whether each TCR beta V gene segment behaved as functional or pseudogenic. A later analysis re-examined previously published TCR beta repertoires from about 670 donors and added high-resolution HLA genotyping to investigate patterns of TCR occurrence. In a later genetic analysis, genome-wide SNP genotypes for 398 of the 666 donors were used, and that subset was treated as a discovery cohort. Along with the approximately 620-subject first cohort, a separate validation cohort of more than 90 different subjects was used. Class I and class II HLA loci were covered by the typing at four-digit resolution. An early release that covered about 640 HLA-typed donors contained 250 to 350 gigabases of sequencing data and roughly 84 million unique TCR sequences. To predict cytomegalovirus infection status, the study combined high-throughput TCR immunosequencing, statistical association of individual TCRs with disease status, and machine learning. Donor age, sex, ethnicity and CMV serostatus were compiled together with the repertoire data. The genetic ancestry cluster associated with self-reported Caucasian donors included 81% of the roughly 400 genotyped donors. The study used immunosequencing to profile the T cell repertoires of around 600 subjects and linked those repertoires to cytomegalovirus serostatus. In the later analysis, no new phenotypic data were used to find candidate immune exposures; instead, reliance was placed on TCR beta sequences and their occurrence across donors. Typing coverage differed by locus: A, B, C, DRB1 and DQB1 were typed in roughly 629-630 donors, DQA1 in about 500, DPA1 in around 610, and DPB1 in roughly 470. Every repertoire in the discovery cohort had been generated on one and the same sequencing platform. Among 398 genotyped donors of the cohort, an average of roughly 240,000 unique TCR beta nucleotide sequences were sequenced per donor, roughly a sixth of them non-productive. The study aimed to test whether signatures of past pathogen exposure could be identified by cataloging public T cell receptors.

A word on this clone: No antigen is known for it.

Summary of the overall study and its limitations: Only TCR beta chains were sequenced in this cohort, and the absence of alpha or paired-chain data limited detectable features. When HLA alleles, especially DR and DQ, strongly co-occurred, TCR associations were difficult to assign to individual alleles. According to the authors, the approach could potentially be generalized to other disease states and immunological phenotypes. According to a later analysis, parvovirus B19, influenza, CMV and Epstein-Barr virus appeared linked to several top co-occurrence clusters. Broadly in line with IMGT annotations, most TCR beta V segments showed up in productive rearrangements about 87% or about 30% of the time in an earlier analysis of 450 to 750 of the donors. Correlated functional status among segregating V segments might reflect linkage disequilibrium, but an unknown experimental factor could not be ruled out. An association between a missense DCLRE1C variant and V-gene and J-gene trimming of TCR beta chains was found in a later genetic analysis and replicated in an independent cohort. A few of the identified cytomegalovirus-associated TCR beta chains were confirmed in vitro to be specific for cytomegalovirus antigens. Some IMGT-functional V segments, including TRBV6-2 and TRBV6-3, could not be told apart with the 87-base-pair reads, so those segments were excluded. Presence/absence analyses assumed roughly uniform sequencing depth across donors, an assumption that may not hold. Compared with equally common non-associated chains, HLA-associated TCR beta chains in a later analysis were more clonally expanded and had lower generation probabilities. CMV serostatus was the only immune exposure information available for the cohort. According to a later analysis, TCR association rates differed among HLA loci, with DRB1 alleles showing the most associated TCRs and HLA-C alleles showing the fewest. The earlier analysis of 587 of the donors excluded roughly 17 rarely observed V segments, including chromosome 9 orphons, because counts were too low. A cluster of highly shared sequence variants was judged likely to be a technical artifact of the sequencing pipeline. A further reported finding was that TCR beta sequences accurately predicted the HLA-A and HLA-B alleles for most subjects in the first cohort. The classifier was reported to diagnose cytomegalovirus status with high specificity and sensitivity in both the original cohort and the validation cohort. In a later analysis, 15,000 to 20,000 TCR beta sequences were associated with specific HLA alleles at a false discovery rate of 0.05. According to a later analysis, most CMV-associated TCR beta chains appeared to be HLA-restricted, and the HLA associations seemed to be driven largely by CMV exposure. The study gave a list of 150 to 200 TCR beta chains associated with cytomegalovirus. In a later genetic analysis, fewer N-insertions in productive TCRs were reported among donors in an Asian-associated ancestry cluster than the 666-donor mean. While some public TCRs were present in many individuals, most TCR sequences turned up only very rarely across donors. HLA typing was unavailable for some donors at each locus, so association tests used only the typed subset.

Including the terminal cysteine and phenylalanine, the CDR3 comprises 14 residues. The only DNA kept is the CDR3, 42 bases in frame from the first base. The germline V gene supplies CDR1 SGHRS and CDR2 YFSETQ. Unmatched junction bases come to 9, with V trimmed by 9 bases and J by 0 bases. The cohort was made up of approximately 700 healthy bone marrow donors. At the time of sampling, every cohort member was nominally healthy, though immune exposures that went unrecorded were likely present. The donor tested CMV seronegative, placing the donor among the roughly 350 seronegative members of the cohort. Each donor provided a peripheral blood sample, and peripheral blood mononuclear cells were used for TCR beta sequencing. Genomic DNA extraction from the blood cell samples was performed with the Qiagen DNeasy Blood Extraction Kit. Library construction relied on the immunoSEQ multiplex PCR assay. For the multiplex PCR, a mixture combining 60 forward primers for TCR Vbeta segments and 13 reverse primers for TCR Jbeta segments was used. A multiplex PCR assay on genomic DNA amplified the CDR3 region of rearranged TCR beta genes. Amplified TCR beta libraries were sequenced as 87-base-pair reads on the Illumina HiSeq System. The authors' pipeline ran thus. A later analysis tallied 75 million to 95 million unique TCR beta chains across the 640 or so repertoires, and about 12 million of those chains were shared by two or more donors. To remove PCR and sequencing errors, raw reads were error-corrected and collapsed into unique sequences using a nearest-neighbor algorithm that merged closely related sequences. V, D and J gene segments were assigned by aligning CDR3 sequences to IMGT reference sequences. For a sequence to be retained, a match of at least six nucleotides was required to both a V gene segment and a J gene segment. Rearrangements were called productive when the CDR3 lacked stop codons and stayed in frame with V and J; all others were non-productive. CDR3 was defined according to IMGT convention as the region running from the second conserved V-encoded cysteine to the conserved J-encoded phenylalanine. Sequences without an unambiguous match to a single V gene segment were excluded from the earlier analysis of almost 600 of the donors. An earlier analysis of several hundred of the donors classified V segments as functional when productive rearrangements were above 56.7% and as segregating when the standard deviation between donors was above 5%. A statistical classification framework was built for diagnosing cytomegalovirus status from the catalog of TCR beta chain sequences. A later analysis assigned V and J genes by comparing TCR nucleotide sequences with IMGT/GENE-DB human TR gene sequences. In a later analysis, CDR3 sequences and most-parsimonious VDJ recombination scenarios were assigned using the TCRdist pipeline. A later analysis defined each TCR beta chain by its CDR3 amino acid sequence plus V-gene family, and excluded reads lacking a unique V-gene family. In a later analysis, 450 to 600 highly shared, low-generation-probability nucleotide sequences were removed to address suspected cross-contamination and a sequencing artifact. A later analysis calculated a clonal expansion index for each public chain from normalized within-repertoire ranks of inferred template counts. Generation probabilities in a later analysis came from a VDJ recombination model fitted to out-of-frame rearrangements, and those results were checked against IGoR. In a later analysis, hypergeometric tests were used to score TCR-TCR, TCR-HLA and TCR-CMV co-occurrence, with a repertoire-size bias correction applied to TCR pairs. False discovery rates were estimated in a later analysis by permuting HLA or CMV assignments 20 times. A later analysis grouped co-occurring TCRs with DBSCAN, adding TCRdist sequence similarity when clustering within HLA-allele-positive subsets. Co-occurrence clustering excluded repertoires with fewer than 30,000 or more than 120,000 public chains, plus five with anomalous nucleotide sharing. The table was pulled from immuneACCESS by TCRdb, which kept in-frame rearrangements only. Such tables lose some clones; where checked, under half of the loss comes from unresolved V genes, and the rest has no known cause. V, J and clone size reflect that table, while D and trimming were determined from the DNA. The table held for this sample gives 200,000 or so clones. The biggest ten clones account for less than 0.9% of the sample.

This receptor was obtained from a boy younger than 18 in good health and CMV-seronegative. The source material was PBMCs. The chain was built from TRBV5-1 and TRBJ2-7; 7 bases in the junction line up with TRBD1. The CDR3 is CATQGTEASYEQYF. The sequenced DNA is TGCGCCACACAGGGGACGGAGGCCTCCTACGAGCAGTACTTC.